The entry below describes one TCR beta chain. Other DNA sequences within the sample encode an identical CDR3. This sample is part of a study of shared clonotypes between healthy human individuals. When replicate PCRs were run on unsorted PBMC, they used roughly 280 ng DNA, about 30,000 T cell genomes. The unsorted PBMC sample used ten immunoSEQ deep assay plates. Clones were sequenced by immunoSEQ multiplex PCR, and TCRdb holds only the in-frame ones, with some missing. Here the sample spans hundreds of thousands of clones, just over 75% being singletons. The clonotype originates from a woman in her thirties or forties in good health. Some clones in this sample may be carry-over from other donors' samples. The sequenced sample consisted of PBMCs.

The CDR3 loop reads CASSVASYNEQFF. Written as DNA, the CDR3 is TGTGCCAGCAGCGTAGCCTCGTACAATGAGCAGTTCTTC. The J gene is TRBJ2-1, the V gene TRBV9, with no clear D. The ends were cut back, 0 bases at V and 4 bases at J, with 5 bases in the middle. In germline, CDR1 is SGDLS, CDR2 YYNGEE. The CDR3 totals 13 residues.